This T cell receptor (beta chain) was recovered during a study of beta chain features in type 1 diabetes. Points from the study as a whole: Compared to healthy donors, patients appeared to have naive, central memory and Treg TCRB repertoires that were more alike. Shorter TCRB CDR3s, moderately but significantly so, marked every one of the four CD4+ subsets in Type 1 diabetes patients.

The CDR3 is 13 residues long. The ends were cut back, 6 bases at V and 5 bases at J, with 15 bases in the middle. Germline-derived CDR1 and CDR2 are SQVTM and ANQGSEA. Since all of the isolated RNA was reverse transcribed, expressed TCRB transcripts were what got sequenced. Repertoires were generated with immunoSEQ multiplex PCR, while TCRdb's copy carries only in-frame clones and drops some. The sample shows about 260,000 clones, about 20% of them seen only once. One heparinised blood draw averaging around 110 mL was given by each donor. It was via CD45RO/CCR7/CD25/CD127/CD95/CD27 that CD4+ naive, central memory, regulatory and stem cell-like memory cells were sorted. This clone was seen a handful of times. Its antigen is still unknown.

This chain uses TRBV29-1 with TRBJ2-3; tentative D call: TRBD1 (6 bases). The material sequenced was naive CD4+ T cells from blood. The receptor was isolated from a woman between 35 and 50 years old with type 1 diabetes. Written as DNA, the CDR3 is TGCAGCGTACCGTCCGAGGGGGAAGATACGCAGTATTTT. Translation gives CSVPSEGEDTQYF.